Below, 23 T cell receptor beta chains from the same sample are listed, as sequenced in a study of blood T cell repertoires in COVID-19 (dated by TCRdb to 2019 to 2021). Library creation used the immunoSEQ multiplex PCR assay. Entries here come from immuneACCESS through TCRdb and include only in-frame sequences with V and J called. Some clones fail to appear in such tables; in the studies checked, an unresolved V gene covers under half of the shortfall, and the cause of the remainder is unknown. The sample contains 100,000 or so clones, 85% of them found a single time. The top ten clonotypes cover about 1.8% of the sample. Sequences were obtained from peripheral blood. These receptors all stem from an older woman with active or convalescent COVID-19.

The rearrangement links TRBV7-2 to TRBJ1-2; 8 nucleotides match TRBD1. The CDR3 runs 14 residues. Trimming cost V 5 bases and J 8 bases; bases outside gene matches: 10. Per the germline V gene, CDR1 is SGHTA and CDR2 is FQGNSA. The CDR3 sequence: CASSVPGQVIGYTF. The CDR3 DNA is TGTGCCAGCAGCGTGCCGGGACAGGTTATAGGCTACACCTTC.

This chain joins TRBV7-2 and TRBJ1-3, with D tentatively TRBD1 (5 bases). In germline, CDR1 is SGHTA, CDR2 FQGNSA. Between the trimmed V and J ends, which lost 0 bases and 8 bases, there was a span of 17 bases. The CDR3 is 16 amino acids. CDR3 loop: CASSLAWRYRGDTIYF. The CDR3 nucleotides are TGTGCCAGCAGCTTAGCGTGGAGGTACCGGGGGGACACCATATATTTT.

V usage is TRBV19 and J usage is TRBJ1-5; 7 bases line up with TRBD1. V trimming: 3 bases; J trimming: 7 bases; junction bases outside the gene matches: 9. The germline CDR1 and CDR2 sequences are LNHDA and SQIVND (reference sequence). The CDR3 is made up of 15 amino acids. CDR3 protein: CASSIPGQAVQPQHF. In nucleotides, the CDR3 is TGTGCCAGTAGTATCCCCGGACAGGCTGTGCAGCCCCAGCATTTT.

The J gene is TRBJ1-2, the V gene TRBV4-2; D uncertain. CDR1 LGHNA and CDR2 YNFKEQ come from the germline V gene. This CDR3 contains 16 residues. Trimming left V 0 bases short and J 4 bases short, with 15 bases between. CDR3 nucleotide sequence: TGTGCCAGCAGCCAAGATCATGATCCCGACTCCTATGGCTACACCTTC. Residues: CASSQDHDPDSYGYTF.

The chain carries TRBV7-9 and TRBJ2-7; D might be TRBD1 (5 bases). V lost 3 bases and J 2 bases, leaving 14 bases between the germline ends. This CDR3 has 15 amino acids. Germline CDR1 SEHNR, CDR2 FQNEAQ (reference sequence). The CDR3 DNA reads TGTGCCAGCAGCTTTCTCCCGACAGCAACCTACGAGCAGTACTTC. This sequence encodes CASSFLPTATYEQYF. The full variable domain, with the rest looked up from reference TRBV7-9 and TRBJ2-7, is DTGVSQNPRHKITKRGQNVTFRCDPISEHNRLYWYRQTLGQGPEFLTYFQNEAQLEKSRLLSDRFSAERPKGSFSTLEIQRTEQGDSAMYLCASSFLPTATYEQYFGPGTRLTVT.

This rearrangement joins TRBV10-3 to TRBJ2-1, with 7 bases aligning to TRBD2. CDR1 and CDR2 (germline): ENHRY, SYGVKD. The V gene end was trimmed by 0 bases and the J gene end by 7 bases; junction bases not matched to a gene: 6. This CDR3 has 15 amino acids. CDR3 sequence reads: CAISESSGNGNEQFF. Written as DNA, the CDR3 is TGTGCCATCAGTGAGTCAAGCGGGAATGGTAATGAGCAGTTCTTC.

The rearrangement joins TRBV7-6 to TRBJ2-5; D perhaps matches TRBD1 (6 bases). Trimming took 5 bases from V and 2 from J, leaving 9 bases between them. Germline V gene lookup returns CDR1 SGHVS and CDR2 FNYEAQ. This CDR3 has 13 residues. CDR3 bases: TGTGCCAGCAGCACGGACAGACAAGAGACCCAGTACTTC. As protein: CASSTDRQETQYF.

V usage is TRBV7-2 and J usage is TRBJ2-5; 8 positions match TRBD1. The CDR3 spans 14 residues. V shed 3 bases, J shed 5 bases, and the junction held 5 bases outside the gene matches. Per germline, CDR1 SGHTA and CDR2 FQGNSA. The CDR3 sequence is CASSFDRGRETQYF. In DNA form, the CDR3 reads TGTGCCAGCAGCTTCGACAGGGGACGGGAGACCCAGTACTTC.

This chain connects TRBV28 to TRBJ1-3, with D perhaps matching TRBD1 (5 bases). The CDR3 spans 18 residues. CDR1 is MDHEN, CDR2 SYDVKM, per germline. Trimming pared 2 bases from V and 3 bases from J, leaving 20 bases between. CDR3 nucleotide sequence: TGTGCCAGCAGTTTAGCCCGTCAACTCAGGGCCATTGGAAACACCATATATTTT. Its protein is CASSLARQLRAIGNTIYF.

J is TRBJ2-3 and V is TRBV2, with D perhaps TRBD1 (6 bases). CDR1 is SNHLY and CDR2 is FYNNEI in the germline V gene. There are 16 residues in the CDR3. V lost 3 bases and J lost 5, with 18 bases in between. The CDR3 coding sequence is TGTGCCAGCAGTGATATCTTTGCGGCAGGGGAAGATACGCAGTATTTT. Its translation is CASSDIFAAGEDTQYF. The full variable domain, with the rest looked up from reference TRBV2 and TRBJ2-3, is EPEVTQTPSHQVTQMGQEVILRCVPISNHLYFYWYRQILGQKVEFLVSFYNNEISEKSEIFDDQFSVERPDGSNFTLKIRSTKLEDSAMYFCASSDIFAAGEDTQYFGPGTRLTVL.

This chain links TRBV5-1 with TRBJ2-7; 7 bases align to TRBD2. Germline V CDR1 and CDR2: SGHRS, YFSETQ. With 7 bases clipped from V and 2 bases from J, the junction kept 6 bases outside the gene matches. The CDR3 runs to 13 residues. CDR3 in amino acids: CASSTGGAYEQYF. The CDR3, as DNA: TGCGCCAGCTCAACTGGGGGGGCCTACGAGCAGTACTTC. The complete variable domain, with remaining parts taken from reference TRBV5-1 and TRBJ2-7, reads KAGVTQTPRYLIKTRGQQVTLSCSPISGHRSVSWYQQTPGQGLQFLFEYFSETQRNKGNFPGRFSGRQFSNSRSEMNVSTLELGDSALYLCASSTGGAYEQYFGPGTRLTVT.

The chain joins TRBV5-1 to TRBJ2-3, with D possibly matching TRBD1 (6 bases). The V gene's germline CDR1 is SGHRS and CDR2 YFSETQ. V lost 0 bases to trimming and J lost 6 bases, with 14 bases between them. This CDR3 is built from 15 residues. The CDR3, as DNA: TGCGCCAGCAGCTTGGGTGGGGGCTTGCGGGATACGCAGTATTTT. This translates into CASSLGGGLRDTQYF. The whole variable domain, filled in from reference TRBV5-1 and TRBJ2-3, reads KAGVTQTPRYLIKTRGQQVTLSCSPISGHRSVSWYQQTPGQGLQFLFEYFSETQRNKGNFPGRFSGRQFSNSRSEMNVSTLELGDSALYLCASSLGGGLRDTQYFGPGTRLTVL.

This clone is a singleton in its sample. The V gene is TRBV4-2, the J gene TRBJ1-4; 7 bases fit TRBD1. The germline gives CDR1 LGHNA, CDR2 YNFKEQ. The CDR3 totals 15 residues. V trimming: 3 bases; J trimming: 7 bases; junction bases outside the gene matches: 8. CDR3 sequence: CASSQEGGAGEKLFF. CDR3 DNA: TGTGCCAGCAGCCAGGAAGGGGGCGCGGGTGAAAAACTGTTTTTT.

This chain uses TRBV6-6 with TRBJ1-1, with a possible D match to TRBD1 (6 bases). The CDR3 runs 15 residues. Germline values: CDR1 MNHNY, CDR2 SVGAGI (reference sequence). The germline V and J ends were trimmed by 4 bases and 3 bases, with 15 bases remaining between them. CDR3 sequence: CASSSDRSLDTEAFF. Here the CDR3 DNA reads TGTGCCAGCAGTTCCGACAGGTCGTTGGACACTGAAGCTTTCTTT.

The chain is built from TRBV5-6 and TRBJ1-5; TRBD1 matches at 7 bases. The CDR3 runs to 16 residues. V lost 4 bases, J lost 2 bases, and 9 bases stayed unmatched. Germline-derived CDR1 and CDR2 are SGHDT and YYEEEE. In DNA form, the CDR3 reads TGTGCCAGCAGCCAGGATGCCGGGACAGGCAATCAGCCCCAGCATTTT. It yields the protein CASSQDAGTGNQPQHF.

The V and J genes are TRBV6-5 and TRBJ1-5, with 7 nucleotides matching TRBD1. This CDR3 spans 14 amino acids. CDR1 is MNHEY and CDR2 is SVGAGI in the germline V gene. J lost 3 bases, V lost 2 bases, and 1 base had no gene match. In DNA form, the CDR3 reads TGTGCCAGCAGTTACACAGGGGTCAATCAGCCCCAGCATTTT. Translating it yields CASSYTGVNQPQHF.

The chain combines TRBV28 with TRBJ1-4; D remains ambiguous. V lost 7 bases and J lost 5, with 8 bases in between. The CDR3 contains 12 residues. Germline-derived CDR1 and CDR2 are MDHEN and SYDVKM. This CDR3 is CASKPGNEKLFF. CDR3 coding DNA: TGTGCCAGCAAACCGGGAAATGAAAAACTGTTTTTT. Filled out from reference TRBV28 and TRBJ1-4, the complete variable domain reads DVKVTQSSRYLVKRTGEKVFLECVQDMDHENMFWYRQDPGLGLRLIYFSYDVKMKEKGDIPEGYSVSREKKERFSLILESASTNQTSMYLCASKPGNEKLFFGSGTQLSVL.

This CDR3 is CASSFRSGMWEQYF. DNA of the CDR3: TGTGCCAGCAGCTTTCGGTCGGGGATGTGGGAGCAGTACTTC. The chain combines TRBV7-2 with TRBJ2-7; D may be TRBD2 (5 bases). The CDR3 has 14 amino acids. Germline V CDR1 and CDR2: SGHTA, FQGNSA. The V end lost 3 bases, the J end lost 7 bases, and 16 bases lay between the germline ends.

The rearrangement uses TRBV5-8 and TRBJ1-2; D gene uncertain. Looked up from germline, CDR1 is SGHTS and CDR2 is YDEGEE. The CDR3 has 13 residues. V was pared by 4 bases and J by 2 bases, with 9 bases between. In DNA form, the CDR3 reads TGTGCCAGCAGCATACAGCTGAACTATGGCTACACCTTC. Amino acid sequence: CASSIQLNYGYTF.

The chain uses TRBV2 and TRBJ1-2; D remains ambiguous. Germline V gene data show CDR1 as SNHLY and CDR2 as FYNNEI. The ends were cut back, 7 bases at V and 4 bases at J, with 10 bases in the middle. The CDR3 contains 12 residues. The CDR3 nucleotides are TGTGCCAGCACCGGTGCTCGCTATGGCTACACCTTC. Protein sequence: CASTGARYGYTF.

The chain has TRBV23-1 and TRBJ2-3, with TRBD2 as a possible D gene (5 bases). TRBV23-1 is reported as an ORF; its role is uncertain. Trimming left V 3 bases short and J 6 bases short, with 22 bases between. The CDR3 runs to 17 residues. The DNA for the CDR3 is TGCGCCAGCAGTCACCCCGGAGTCGGGCCCACGGGGGATACGCAGTATTTT. Encoded protein: CASSHPGVGPTGDTQYF.

The chain employs TRBV12-5 and TRBJ1-2, with D unresolved. The CDR3 totals 14 residues. CDR1 is LGHNT and CDR2 is FRNRAP in the germline V gene. Trimming left V 7 bases short and J 1 base short, with 13 bases between. In nucleotides, the CDR3 is TGTGCTAGTGAGACGCCCGGGGTTAACTATGGCTACACCTTC. It translates to CASETPGVNYGYTF.

The chain couples TRBV2 to TRBJ2-7, with 10 bases matching TRBD2. V trimming: 10 bases; J trimming: 3 bases; junction bases outside the gene matches: 9. The CDR3 is 14 amino acids. Germline loops: CDR1 SNHLY, CDR2 FYNNEI. CDR3 coding DNA: TGTGCCACCACTCGGACTAGCGGAAACTACGAGCAGTACTTC. Its protein is CATTRTSGNYEQYF.